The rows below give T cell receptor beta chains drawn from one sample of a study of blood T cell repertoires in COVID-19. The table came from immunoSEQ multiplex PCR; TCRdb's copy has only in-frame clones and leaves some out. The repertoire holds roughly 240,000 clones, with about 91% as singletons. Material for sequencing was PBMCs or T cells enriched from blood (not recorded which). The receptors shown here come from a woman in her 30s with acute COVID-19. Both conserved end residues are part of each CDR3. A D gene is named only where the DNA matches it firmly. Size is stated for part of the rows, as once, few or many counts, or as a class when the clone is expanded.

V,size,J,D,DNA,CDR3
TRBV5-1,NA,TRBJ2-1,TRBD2,TGCGCCAGCAGTTGGGGGACTAGCGGGGGTAGCTACAATGAGCAGTTCTTC,CASSWGTSGGSYNEQFF
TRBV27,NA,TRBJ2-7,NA,TGTGCCAGCAGTTGGAGGGCCTCCTACGAGCAGTACTTC,CASSWRASYEQYF
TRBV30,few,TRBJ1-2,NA,TGTGCCTGGAGTGTACTACAATTTAACTATGGCTACACCTTC,CAWSVLQFNYGYTF
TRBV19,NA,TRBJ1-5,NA,TGTGCCAGTAGTATAGTGCCGGGACTCTCTAGCAATCAGCCCCAGCATTTT,CASSIVPGLSSNQPQHF
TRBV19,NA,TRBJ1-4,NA,TGTGCCAGTAGAAAACAGGGTAATGAAAAACTGTTTTTT,CASRKQGNEKLFF
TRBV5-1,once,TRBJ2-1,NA,TGCGCCAGCAGCCGGGTAGGGGACAATGAGCAGTTCTTC,CASSRVGDNEQFF
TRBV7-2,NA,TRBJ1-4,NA,TGTGCCAGCAGCCCCGGGGGGAGTGGGGCAACTAATGAAAAACTGTTTTTT,CASSPGGSGATNEKLFF
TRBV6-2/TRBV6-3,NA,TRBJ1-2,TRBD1,TGTGCCAGCAGTTCAGGGGGCGTCATTGGCTACACCTTC,CASSSGGVIGYTF
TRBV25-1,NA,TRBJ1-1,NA,TGTGCCAGCAGTGAATCGGGTACCTATGAAGCTTTCTTT,CASSESGTYEAFF
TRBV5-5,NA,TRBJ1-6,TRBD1,TGTGCCAGCAGCTTGGAGGGGGCGGCAACCTATAATTCACCCCTCCACTTT,CASSLEGAATYNSPLHF